This T cell receptor beta chain was profiled in a study of blood T cell repertoires in COVID-19. The assay was immunoSEQ multiplex PCR, and TCRdb's table has in-frame clones only and misses some. This table has 300,000 or so clones, approximately 90% appearing once. V lost 5 bases to trimming and J lost 4 bases; unmatched junction nucleotides: 10. Germline CDR1 MNHEY, CDR2 SVGAGI. CDR3 length: 15 residues. This TCR was sampled from a woman aged 40 to 50 with acute or convalescent COVID-19. Sequencing was done on a sample of peripheral blood. The chain has TRBV6-5 and TRBJ1-2; 7 nucleotides align to TRBD1. CDR3 bases: TGTGCCAGCAGTACGACCCGACAGGGCCTCTATGGCTACACCTTC. Translation: CASSTTRQGLYGYTF.